The 31 T cell receptor beta chains below were found in one sample sequenced in a study of blood T cells in healthy people across ages. Alongside a J-beta primer mix, a sample-barcoded 5' primer served in a second PCR lasting roughly 6 to 12 cycles. TCRdb independently ran MiXCR on the 5' RACE reads; one entry per CDR3 protein. The sample shows about 1.8 million distinct CDR3 sequences, less than 50% of them seen only once. The sample consisted of blood. All receptors derive from a middle-aged woman in good health.

The chain is built from TRBV29-1 and TRBJ1-2; 7 bases fit TRBD1. The germline CDR1 and CDR2 sequences are SQVTM and ANQGSEA. The CDR3 runs to 12 residues. The CDR3 protein is CGGQTGNYGYTF. The DNA of the CDR3 is TGCGGCGGCCAGACAGGGAACTATGGCTACACCTTC.

The V gene is TRBV29-1, the J gene TRBJ1-2; D ambiguous. The CDR3 length is 11 residues. Germline CDR1 SQVTM, CDR2 ANQGSEA. Trimming took 4 bases from V and 6 from J, leaving 9 bases between them. This CDR3 reads CSVGGEDGYTF. In nucleotides, the CDR3 is TGCAGCGTTGGGGGTGAAGATGGCTACACCTTC.

The V and J genes are TRBV12-3 or TRBV12-4 and TRBJ1-2, with 7 bases that match TRBD1. V was clipped by 5 bases and J by 0 bases; unmatched bases: 12. CDR3 length: 17 amino acids. The CDR3 loop is CASSLRRGAYSNYGYTF. Here the CDR3 DNA reads TGTGCCAGCAGTCTCCGCAGGGGGGCCTATTCTAACTATGGCTACACCTTC.

The gene calls are TRBV20-1 and TRBJ2-5; 7 positions agree with TRBD1. CDR1 is DFQATT and CDR2 is SNEGSKA in the germline V gene (reference sequence). This CDR3 is built from 14 residues. The V and J ends lost 2 bases and 2 bases, in that order; junction bases with no gene match: 5. The DNA of the CDR3 is TGCAGTGCTAGAAAGACAGGGAGACAAGAGACCCAGTACTTC. It yields the protein CSARKTGRQETQYF.

The table lists this clonotype with many counts. The CDR3 spells CSVNRGQETQYF. For the CDR3, the DNA is TGCAGCGTTAACAGGGGGCAAGAGACCCAGTACTTC. The genes are TRBV29-1 and TRBJ2-5, with 8 bases matching TRBD1. Trimming removed 5 bases from V and 2 bases from J; junction bases left unmatched: 1. There are 12 residues in the CDR3. The germline CDR1 and CDR2 sequences are SQVTM and ANQGSEA.

The J gene is TRBJ1-2, the V gene TRBV4-1; 10 nucleotides agree with TRBD1. CDR1 MGHRA and CDR2 YSYEKL come from the germline V gene. The CDR3 sequence is 15 residues long. V lost 4 bases to trimming and J lost 8 bases; unmatched junction nucleotides: 10. DNA for the CDR3: TGCGCCAGCAGCCGAGATCCGGGACAGGGGTACGGCTACACCTTC. It yields the protein CASSRDPGQGYGYTF.

This clonotype was picked up a small number of times. The chain uses TRBV29-1 and TRBJ2-3; weak D call: TRBD2 (5 bases). There are 13 residues in the CDR3. Germline CDR1 and CDR2: SQVTM and ANQGSEA. V dropped 0 bases and J dropped 4 bases, with 8 bases sitting between them. CDR3: CSVEDGLSDTQYF. CDR3 nucleotides: TGCAGCGTTGAAGACGGACTCTCAGATACGCAGTATTTT.

This clonotype has just a few counts. The chain employs TRBV5-1 and TRBJ2-5, with TRBD1 identical over 7 bases. Germline V CDR1 and CDR2: SGHRS, YFSETQ. The CDR3 length is 14 residues. J was trimmed by 2 bases and V by 6 bases; bases with no gene match: 7. The CDR3 spells CASNTGQPQETQYF. The DNA for the CDR3 is TGCGCCAGCAACACGGGACAGCCACAAGAGACCCAGTACTTC.

The chain uses TRBV27 and TRBJ2-7, with 8 nucleotides matching TRBD2. The CDR3 covers 15 residues. CDR1 is MNHEY, CDR2 SMNVEV, per germline (reference sequence). With 6 bases clipped from V and 3 bases from J, the junction kept 10 bases outside the gene matches. The CDR3 spells CASSLRGGLRYEQYF. The CDR3 DNA follows: TGTGCCAGCAGCCTCCGGGGGGGGCTCCGCTACGAGCAGTACTTC.

This sequence joins TRBV6-5 and TRBJ2-5; 13 bases map to TRBD2. Germline assignment: CDR1 MNHEY and CDR2 SVGAGI. The CDR3 length is 18 residues. V lost 0 bases to trimming and J lost 1 base; unmatched junction nucleotides: 5. The CDR3 nucleotides read TGTGCCAGCAGTTACTCCGGACTAGCGGGGGCGATCCAAGAGACCCAGTACTTC. This translates into CASSYSGLAGAIQETQYF.

This chain's CDR3 is CASSLRIGTGEGPQHF. The CDR3 bases are TGTGCCAGCAGTTTAAGGATTGGGACAGGGGAAGGGCCCCAGCATTTT. The chain is built from TRBV27 and TRBJ1-5; 10 positions agree with TRBD1. CDR1 and CDR2 from the germline V gene are MNHEY and SMNVEV (reference sequence). The CDR3 extends over 16 amino acids. After removal of 2 bases from V and 9 bases from J, the junction contained 10 bases not matched to a gene.

The chain carries TRBV7-9 and TRBJ1-5; D gene unclear. Germline-derived CDR1 and CDR2 are SEHNR and FQNEAQ (reference sequence). This CDR3 is 14 amino acids long. Between the trimmed V and J ends, which lost 4 bases and 3 bases, there was a span of 10 bases. Here the CDR3 reads CASSSSGDNQPQHF. The CDR3 nucleotides read TGTGCCAGCAGCTCATCCGGGGACAATCAGCCCCAGCATTTT. The whole variable domain, filled in from reference TRBV7-9 and TRBJ1-5, reads DTGVSQNPRHKITKRGQNVTFRCDPISEHNRLYWYRQTLGQGPEFLTYFQNEAQLEKSRLLSDRFSAERPKGSFSTLEIQRTEQGDSAMYLCASSSSGDNQPQHFGDGTRLSIL.

This clonotype was found a few times. V gene TRBV4-1 combines with J gene TRBJ1-2; the D gene is possibly TRBD1 (5 bases). V was clipped by 1 base and J by 5 bases, with 20 bases between them. Germline V gene lookup returns CDR1 MGHRA and CDR2 YSYEKL. The CDR3 loop spans 17 amino acids. The CDR3 DNA reads TGCGCCAGCAGCCAAGGCCTAAGTCGGGGGGGATGGTATGGCTACACCTTC. As protein: CASSQGLSRGGWYGYTF.

This chain joins TRBV20-1 and TRBJ1-1, with a weak D call TRBD1 (6 bases). CDR3 size: 13 residues. Germline assignment: CDR1 DFQATT and CDR2 SNEGSKA (reference sequence). V lost 5 bases, J lost 3 bases, and 13 bases lay in between. CDR3 in amino acids: CSAFARGYTEAFF. In DNA form, the CDR3 reads TGCAGTGCTTTTGCCAGGGGCTACACTGAAGCTTTCTTT.

This rearrangement joins TRBV12-3 or TRBV12-4 to TRBJ1-2, with 10 bases identical to TRBD1. The CDR3 is made up of 14 amino acids. The trim removed 6 bases at V and 6 bases at J, leaving 7 bases unmatched. CDR3 residues: CASRYGQGGHGYTF. The CDR3 DNA is TGTGCCAGCAGATACGGACAGGGGGGGCATGGCTACACCTTC.

The V call is TRBV12-3 or TRBV12-4, the J call TRBJ1-1; 8 bases fit TRBD1. The CDR3 runs to 15 residues. J was trimmed by 4 bases and V by 8 bases; bases with no gene match: 12. The CDR3 loop reads CASGRLTGAATEAFF. The CDR3 DNA reads as TGTGCCAGCGGAAGGTTGACAGGGGCCGCCACTGAAGCTTTCTTT.

This clonotype was observed a handful of times. The CDR3 sequence: CASSITSGPSTDTQYF. The CDR3 DNA follows: TGTGCCAGCAGCATTACTAGCGGACCTAGCACAGATACGCAGTATTTT. V is TRBV9 and J is TRBJ2-3; 8 bases line up with TRBD2. Germline V gives CDR1 SGDLS, CDR2 YYNGEE. The trim removed 4 bases at V and 0 bases at J, leaving 7 bases unmatched. There are 16 residues in the CDR3.

This clonotype was counted many times. The rearrangement links TRBV4-3 to TRBJ2-7, with a possible D match to TRBD2 (6 bases). V lost 1 base and J lost 6, with 13 bases in between. The CDR3 runs to 14 residues. Germline values: CDR1 LGHNA, CDR2 YSLEER. In DNA, the CDR3 is TGCGCCAGCAGCCAAGCGGGGCTAGCGACCGAGCAGTACTTC. Its translation is CASSQAGLATEQYF.

The chain uses TRBV6-2 or TRBV6-3 and TRBJ2-1; D perhaps matches TRBD1 (5 bases). The CDR3 runs to 13 residues. V lost 2 bases, J lost 7 bases, and 9 bases lay in between. Looked up from germline, CDR1 is MNHEY and CDR2 is SVGEGT. The CDR3 sequence is CASSYEHRNEQFF. The CDR3 bases are TGTGCCAGCAGTTACGAGCACAGGAATGAGCAGTTCTTC.

V and J are TRBV2 and TRBJ1-4, with D perhaps matching TRBD1 (5 bases). Germline V CDR1 and CDR2: SNHLY, FYNNEI. The CDR3 loop spans 16 amino acids. The ends were cut back, 3 bases at V and 8 bases at J, with 19 bases in the middle. DNA for the CDR3: TGTGCCAGCAGTGAGAAACCGGGGCTGGGGCAGGAAAAACTGTTTTTT. This encodes CASSEKPGLGQEKLFF.

The chain recombines TRBV12-3 or TRBV12-4 with TRBJ1-2; D might be TRBD1 (5 bases). CDR3 length: 12 residues. V shed 6 bases and J shed 4 bases, with 9 bases lying between them. The chain's CDR3 is CASRRGGYGYTF. In DNA form, the CDR3 reads TGTGCCAGCAGGAGGGGCGGCTATGGCTACACCTTC.

This clonotype was seen more than once but under ten times. The rearrangement uses TRBV29-1 and TRBJ2-3; TRBD1 is a possible D gene (6 bases). CDR3 length equals 10 residues. CDR1 SQVTM and CDR2 ANQGSEA come from the germline V gene. The CDR3 reads CTTGINTQYF. DNA of the CDR3: TGCACCACAGGGATTAATACGCAGTATTTT.

The chain employs TRBV2 and TRBJ2-6; no reliable D call. Deletions cut 6 bases from V and 0 bases from J, with 12 bases between. The CDR3 extends over 16 amino acids. Germline loops: CDR1 SNHLY, CDR2 FYNNEI. This chain's CDR3 is CASRDGRSSGANVLTF. The CDR3 DNA sequence: TGTGCCAGCAGGGACGGACGCAGCTCTGGGGCCAACGTCCTGACTTTC.

This clonotype was seen only once. The V call is TRBV6-5, the J call TRBJ2-3; the D is unclear. V was pared by 0 bases and J by 1 base, with 14 bases between. This CDR3 has 17 amino acids. Germline CDR1 and CDR2: MNHEY and SVGAGI. CDR3 DNA sequence: TGTGCCAGCAGTTACTCTTCTGGGATTAGGGGCACAGATACGCAGTATTTT. Translation: CASSYSSGIRGTDTQYF.

This clonotype was seen once. At one end the junction does not follow the germline gene, possibly because of a read error. This chain links TRBV20-1 with TRBJ2-7; a possible D gene is TRBD2 (5 bases). The germline gives CDR1 DFQATT, CDR2 SNEGSKA (reference sequence). The CDR3 has 14 residues. CDR3 region: CSTRPGGFSYEQYF. In DNA, the CDR3 is TGCAGTACTAGACCTGGCGGGTTCTCCTACGAGCAGTACTTC.

Regarding this clonotype: This may be a read error, as it is one base from a much larger clone. The gene calls are TRBV25-1 and TRBJ2-7; D not resolved. CDR1 and CDR2 (germline): MGHDK, SYGVNS. V lost 3 bases and J lost 6, with 12 bases in between. The CDR3 length is 13 residues. The CDR3 nucleotides read TGTGCCAGCAGTGACTGGACGGCCTGCGAGCAGTACTTC. Translated: CASSDWTACEQYF.

V is TRBV6-2 or TRBV6-3 and J is TRBJ2-1; TRBD1 matches at 9 bases. Germline V gene sequence: CDR1 MNHEY, CDR2 SVGEGT. CDR3 length: 17 residues. The J segment lost 3 bases and the V segment lost 5 bases, leaving 11 bases of the junction unmatched. CDR3 coding DNA: TGTGCCAGCAGTCCGTACCTACAGGGGGCTTACTACAATGAGCAGTTCTTC. Protein product: CASSPYLQGAYYNEQFF.

This chain joins TRBV18 and TRBJ2-5; 7 bases agree with TRBD2. Germline V lookup: CDR1 KGHSH, CDR2 LQKENI. J gave up 3 bases and V 0 bases, and 10 bases lay outside the gene matches. CDR3 size: 17 residues. DNA for the CDR3: TGTGCCAGCTCACCACCAAGCGGGGTTCCACTAAAAGAGACCCAGTACTTC. This translates into CASSPPSGVPLKETQYF. The full variable domain, in which reference TRBV18 and TRBJ2-5 provide the parts outside the CDR3, is NAGVMQNPRHLVRRRGQEARLRCSPMKGHSHVYWYRQLPEEGLKFMVYLQKENIIDESGMPKERFSAEFPKEGPSILRIQQVVRGDSAAYFCASSPPSGVPLKETQYFGPGTRLLVL.

This rearrangement joins TRBV7-6 to TRBJ2-5; TRBD1 or TRBD2 may be the D gene (5 bases each). The CDR3 consists of 17 residues. The germline CDR1 and CDR2 sequences are SGHVS and FNYEAQ. Trimming removed 4 bases at V and 2 bases at J, with 20 bases between. The CDR3, as DNA: TGTGCCAGCAGCTATCGTGGGGGAGCCCTAATACAAGAGACCCAGTACTTC. It yields the protein CASSYRGGALIQETQYF.

The J gene is TRBJ2-6, the V gene TRBV5-1, with TRBD1 matching 8 bases. The trim removed 4 bases at V and 0 bases at J, leaving 6 bases unmatched. CDR3 length: 17 residues. Germline V CDR1 and CDR2: SGHRS, YFSETQ. The CDR3 coding sequence is TGCGCCAGCAGCGGACAGGGCCTCAGCTCTGGGGCCAACGTCCTGACTTTC. This translates into CASSGQGLSSGANVLTF. Using reference TRBV5-1 and TRBJ2-6 for the parts outside the CDR3, the full variable domain is KAGVTQTPRYLIKTRGQQVTLSCSPISGHRSVSWYQQTPGQGLQFLFEYFSETQRNKGNFPGRFSGRQFSNSRSEMNVSTLELGDSALYLCASSGQGLSSGANVLTFGAGSRLTVL.

V and J are TRBV24-1 and TRBJ1-5; D uncertain. CDR1 KGHDR and CDR2 SFDVKD come from the germline V gene. Trimming shortened V by 5 bases and J by 4 bases, and 8 bases separated the two germline ends. CDR3 length: 13 residues. In nucleotides, the CDR3 is TGTGCCACCAGTGCGCGTGGGAATCAGCCCCAGCATTTT. Translated: CATSARGNQPQHF.